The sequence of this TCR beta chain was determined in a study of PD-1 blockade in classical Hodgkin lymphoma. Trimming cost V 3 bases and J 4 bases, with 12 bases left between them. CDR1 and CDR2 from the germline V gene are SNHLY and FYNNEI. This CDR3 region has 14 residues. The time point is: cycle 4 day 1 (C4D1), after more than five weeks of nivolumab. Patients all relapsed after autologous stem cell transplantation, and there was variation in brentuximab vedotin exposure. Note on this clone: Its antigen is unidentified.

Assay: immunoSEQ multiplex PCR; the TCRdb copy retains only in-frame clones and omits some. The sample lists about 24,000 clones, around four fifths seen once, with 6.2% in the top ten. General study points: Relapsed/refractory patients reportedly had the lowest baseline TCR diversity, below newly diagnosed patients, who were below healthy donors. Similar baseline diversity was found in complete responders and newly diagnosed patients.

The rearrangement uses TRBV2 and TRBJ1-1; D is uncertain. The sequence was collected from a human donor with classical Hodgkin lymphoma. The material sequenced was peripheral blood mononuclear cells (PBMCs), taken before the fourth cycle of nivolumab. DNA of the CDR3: TGTGCCAGCAGTGAGAGCAGTTCCACCACTGAAGCTTTCTTT. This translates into CASSESSSTTEAFF.